This TCR beta chain is from a study of T cell responses to AZD1222 COVID-19 vaccine. Notes on this clone: The antigen is not known.

With 1 base removed from V and 3 bases from J, the gap between germline ends came to 7 bases. Germline V lookup: CDR1 SGHTA, CDR2 FQGNSA. The CDR3 loop spans 13 amino acids. The data were produced by immunoSEQ multiplex PCR, yet TCRdb's version contains in-frame clones alone and is incomplete. The sample lists 100,000 to 150,000 clones; 85% to 90% were seen once. Study-wide points: Seropositive at baseline were only six AZD1222 recipients. Researchers took repertoire samples only after the peak T cell response had come. Regions left unmutated in variants are reportedly the target of nearly half of spike-specific TCRs.

The sequenced sample was peripheral blood, obtained on day 0 of AZD1222 vaccination. The chain couples TRBV7-2 to TRBJ2-7; D gene unclear. This receptor was identified in an adult in good health. CDR3 coding DNA: TGTGCCAGCAGCTTAGGCAGCTACTACGAGCAGTACTTC. It encodes CASSLGSYYEQYF.